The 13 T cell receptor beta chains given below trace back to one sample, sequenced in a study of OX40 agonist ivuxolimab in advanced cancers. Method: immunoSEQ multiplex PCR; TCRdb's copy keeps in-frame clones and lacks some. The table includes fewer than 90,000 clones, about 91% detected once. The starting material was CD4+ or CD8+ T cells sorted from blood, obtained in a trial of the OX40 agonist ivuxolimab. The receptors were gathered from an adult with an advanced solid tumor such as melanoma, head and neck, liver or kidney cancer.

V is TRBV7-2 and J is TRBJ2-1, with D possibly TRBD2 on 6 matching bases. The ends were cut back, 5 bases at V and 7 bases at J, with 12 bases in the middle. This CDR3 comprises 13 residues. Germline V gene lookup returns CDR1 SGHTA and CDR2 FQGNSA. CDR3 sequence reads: CASSPGTFNEQFF. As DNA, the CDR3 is TGTGCCAGCAGCCCTGGGACTTTTAATGAGCAGTTCTTC.

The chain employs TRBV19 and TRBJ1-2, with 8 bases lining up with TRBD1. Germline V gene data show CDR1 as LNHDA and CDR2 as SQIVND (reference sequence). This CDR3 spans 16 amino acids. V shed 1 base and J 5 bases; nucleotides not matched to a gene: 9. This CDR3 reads CASSIGPTGGGYGYTF. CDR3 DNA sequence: TGTGCCAGTAGTATAGGTCCCACAGGGGGGGGGTATGGCTACACCTTC.

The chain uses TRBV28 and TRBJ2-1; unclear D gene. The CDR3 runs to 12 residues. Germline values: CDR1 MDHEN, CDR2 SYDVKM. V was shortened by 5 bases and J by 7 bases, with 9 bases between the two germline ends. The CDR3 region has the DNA TGTGCCAGCAGTATCCTAGGGAATGAGCAGTTCTTC. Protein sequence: CASSILGNEQFF.

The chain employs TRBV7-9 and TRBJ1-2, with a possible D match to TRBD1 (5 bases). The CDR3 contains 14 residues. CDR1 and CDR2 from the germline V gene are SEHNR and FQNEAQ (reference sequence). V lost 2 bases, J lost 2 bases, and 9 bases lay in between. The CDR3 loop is CASSLRGGNYGYTF. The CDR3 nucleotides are TGTGCCAGCAGCTTAAGGGGTGGGAACTATGGCTACACCTTC.

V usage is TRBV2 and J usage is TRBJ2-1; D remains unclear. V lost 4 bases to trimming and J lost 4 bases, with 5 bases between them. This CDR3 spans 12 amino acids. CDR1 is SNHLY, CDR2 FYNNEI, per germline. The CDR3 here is CASSGLYNEQFF. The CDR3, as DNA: TGTGCCAGCAGTGGACTGTACAATGAGCAGTTCTTC.

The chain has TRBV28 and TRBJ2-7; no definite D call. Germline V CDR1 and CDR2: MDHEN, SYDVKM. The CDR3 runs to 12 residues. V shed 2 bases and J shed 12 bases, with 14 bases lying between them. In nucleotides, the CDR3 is TGTGCCAGCAGTTTACAGACCCCACCTTCGTACTTC. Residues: CASSLQTPPSYF.

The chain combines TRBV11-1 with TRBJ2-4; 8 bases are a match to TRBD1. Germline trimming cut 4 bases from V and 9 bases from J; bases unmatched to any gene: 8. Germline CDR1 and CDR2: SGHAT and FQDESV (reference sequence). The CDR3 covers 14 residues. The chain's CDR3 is CASSSTGTGSIQYF. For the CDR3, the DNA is TGTGCCAGCAGCTCGACAGGGACAGGAAGCATTCAGTACTTC.

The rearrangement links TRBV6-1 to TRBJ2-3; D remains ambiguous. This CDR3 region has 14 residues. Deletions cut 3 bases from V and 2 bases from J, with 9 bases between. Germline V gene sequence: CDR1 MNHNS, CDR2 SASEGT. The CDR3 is CASSDDDFTDTQYF. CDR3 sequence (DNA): TGTGCCAGCAGTGACGACGACTTCACAGATACGCAGTATTTT.

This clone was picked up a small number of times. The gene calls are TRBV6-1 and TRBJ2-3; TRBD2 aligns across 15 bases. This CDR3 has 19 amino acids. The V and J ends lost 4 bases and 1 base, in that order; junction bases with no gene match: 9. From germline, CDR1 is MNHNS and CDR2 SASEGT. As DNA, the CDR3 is TGTGCCAGCAGTGGCCGAGGACTAGCGGGGGGGCCACGCACAGATACGCAGTATTTT. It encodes CASSGRGLAGGPRTDTQYF.

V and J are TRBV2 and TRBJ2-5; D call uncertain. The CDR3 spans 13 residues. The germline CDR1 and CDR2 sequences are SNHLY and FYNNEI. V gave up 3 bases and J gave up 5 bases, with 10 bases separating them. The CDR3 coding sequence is TGTGCCAGCAGTGAGGAACGTGACGAGACCCAGTACTTC. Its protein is CASSEERDETQYF. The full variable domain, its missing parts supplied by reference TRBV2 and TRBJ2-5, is EPEVTQTPSHQVTQMGQEVILRCVPISNHLYFYWYRQILGQKVEFLVSFYNNEISEKSEIFDDQFSVERPDGSNFTLKIRSTKLEDSAMYFCASSEERDETQYFGPGTRLLVL.

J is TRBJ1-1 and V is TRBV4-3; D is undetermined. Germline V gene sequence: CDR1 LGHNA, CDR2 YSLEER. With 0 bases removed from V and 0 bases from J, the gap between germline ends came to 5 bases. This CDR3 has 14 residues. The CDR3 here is CASSQEVVNTEAFF. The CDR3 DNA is TGCGCCAGCAGCCAAGAGGTGGTGAACACTGAAGCTTTCTTT.

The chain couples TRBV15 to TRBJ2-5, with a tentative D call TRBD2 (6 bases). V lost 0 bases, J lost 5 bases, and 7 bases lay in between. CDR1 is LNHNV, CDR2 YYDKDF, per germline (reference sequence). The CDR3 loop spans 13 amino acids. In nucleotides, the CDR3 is TGTGCCACCAGCAGAGATAGCGGCGAGACCCAGTACTTC. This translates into CATSRDSGETQYF.

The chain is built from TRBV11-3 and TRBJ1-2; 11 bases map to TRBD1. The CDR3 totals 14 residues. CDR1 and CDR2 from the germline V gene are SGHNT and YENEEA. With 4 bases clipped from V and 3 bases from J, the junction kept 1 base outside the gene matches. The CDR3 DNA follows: TGTGCCAGCAGCTCGGGACAGGGGGACTATGGCTACACCTTC. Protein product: CASSSGQGDYGYTF.